The text below deals with one TCR beta chain. The junction does not match germline at one end; this may be a read error. The record originates from a study of graft-versus-host responses after intestinal transplantation. Whole-study results and caveats: Early after transplant, HvG declines were associated with peak levels of circulating GvH clones.

This CDR3 spans 16 amino acids. From germline, CDR1 is ENHRY and CDR2 SYGVKD. Clones were read by immunoSEQ multiplex PCR, and TCRdb kept only the in-frame ones, dropping some. The sample shows over 15,000 clones, 35% to 40% of them seen only once. The source material was alloreactive CD4+ T cells from a mixed lymphocyte reaction culture, sampled before transplantation. As to subset: CFSE-low proliferating T cells sorted from approximately 6-day pre-transplant mixed lymphocyte reaction (GvH or HvG direction). The chain has TRBV10-3 and TRBJ2-3, with 10 bases matching TRBD2. The TCR was taken from a human patient who was an organ donor for intestinal transplantation. The CDR3 DNA reads TGTGCCATCAGCGAGTCGACTAGCGGGCCGTGGGGTCCGCAGTATTTT. Amino acid sequence: CAISESTSGPWGPQYF.